The present T cell receptor beta chain was sequenced within a study of T cells in Graves' hyperthyroidism and ophthalmopathy. Stable disease denoted Graves' hyperthyroidism without ophthalmopathy progression within 18 months. Used for diagnoses were clinical symptoms, serum thyroxine and TRAb, thyroid ultrasound and orbital computed tomography. The V end lost 7 bases, the J end lost 3 bases, and 7 bases lay between the germline ends. The germline V gene has CDR1 SEHNR and CDR2 FQNEAQ (reference sequence). The CDR3 totals 11 residues. Regions amplified from RNA transcripts were the TCR beta CDR3 regions. During a first-round RT-PCR of the TCR CDR3, the HTBI primer set was used. TCRdb re-derived calls from the multiplex PCR reads in MiXCR, one entry per CDR3 protein. The data show fewer than 600,000 distinct CDR3 sequences, approximately 14% seen once. This clonotype was counted many times.

Material for sequencing was blood. This chain uses TRBV7-9 with TRBJ2-7, with a tentative D call TRBD1 (6 bases). The receptor was isolated from a woman younger than 30 with Graves' hyperthyroidism. CDR3 amino acids: CASTRGYEQYF. The CDR3, as DNA: TGTGCCAGCACCAGGGGCTACGAGCAGTACTTC.